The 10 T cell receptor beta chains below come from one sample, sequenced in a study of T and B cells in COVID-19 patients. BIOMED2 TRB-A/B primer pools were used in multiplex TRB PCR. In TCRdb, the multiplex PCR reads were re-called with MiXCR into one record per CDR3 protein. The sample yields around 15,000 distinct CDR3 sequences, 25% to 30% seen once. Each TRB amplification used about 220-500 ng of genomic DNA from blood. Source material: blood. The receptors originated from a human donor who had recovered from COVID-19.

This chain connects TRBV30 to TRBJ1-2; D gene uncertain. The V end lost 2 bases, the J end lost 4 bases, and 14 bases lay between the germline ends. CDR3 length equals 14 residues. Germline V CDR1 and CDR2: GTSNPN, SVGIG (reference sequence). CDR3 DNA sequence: TGTGCCTGGAGTCAAGCCGAGGACCTCTATGGCTACACCTTC. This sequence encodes CAWSQAEDLYGYTF.

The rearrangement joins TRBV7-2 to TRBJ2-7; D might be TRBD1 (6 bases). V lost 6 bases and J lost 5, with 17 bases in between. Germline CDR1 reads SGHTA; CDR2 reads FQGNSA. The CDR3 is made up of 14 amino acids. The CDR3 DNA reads TGTGCCAGCAGTTCACAGGGTTTCTTCGACGAGCAGTACTTC. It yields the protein CASSSQGFFDEQYF.

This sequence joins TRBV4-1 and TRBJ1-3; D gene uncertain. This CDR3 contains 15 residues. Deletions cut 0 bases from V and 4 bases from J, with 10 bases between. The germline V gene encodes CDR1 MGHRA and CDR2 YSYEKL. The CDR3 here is CASSQDIGFGNTIYF. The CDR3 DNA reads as TGCGCCAGCAGCCAAGATATAGGGTTCGGAAACACCATATATTTT.

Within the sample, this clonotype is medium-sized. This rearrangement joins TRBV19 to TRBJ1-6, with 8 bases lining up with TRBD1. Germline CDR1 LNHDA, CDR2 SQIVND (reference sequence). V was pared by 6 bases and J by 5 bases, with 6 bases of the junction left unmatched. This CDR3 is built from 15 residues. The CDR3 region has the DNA TGTGCCAGTAGCCTCCAGGGACAGGATAATTCACCCCTCCACTTT. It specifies CASSLQGQDNSPLHF.

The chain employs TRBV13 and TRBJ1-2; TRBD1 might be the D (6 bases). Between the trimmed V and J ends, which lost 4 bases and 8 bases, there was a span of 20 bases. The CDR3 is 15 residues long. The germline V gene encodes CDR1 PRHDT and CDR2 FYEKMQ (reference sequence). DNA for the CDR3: TGTGCCAGCAGCTGGAGAGACAACAGGGTCGAGGGCTACACCTTC. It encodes CASSWRDNRVEGYTF.

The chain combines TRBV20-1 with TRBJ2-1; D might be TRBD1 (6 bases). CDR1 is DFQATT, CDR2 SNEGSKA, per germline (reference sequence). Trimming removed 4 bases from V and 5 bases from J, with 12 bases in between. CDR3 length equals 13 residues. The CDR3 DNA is TGCAGTGCTACCAAGGGGGTCCACAATGAGCAGTTCTTC. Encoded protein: CSATKGVHNEQFF.

CDR3 in DNA: TGTGCCAGCAGCAATGCGGGGGGGCCTCACAATGAGCAGTTCTTC. Its translation is CASSNAGGPHNEQFF. The chain joins TRBV7-2 to TRBJ2-1; 9 bases fit TRBD2. CDR1 is SGHTA and CDR2 is FQGNSA in the germline V gene. The CDR3 covers 15 residues. V lost 5 bases and J lost 5; bases outside the gene matches: 7.

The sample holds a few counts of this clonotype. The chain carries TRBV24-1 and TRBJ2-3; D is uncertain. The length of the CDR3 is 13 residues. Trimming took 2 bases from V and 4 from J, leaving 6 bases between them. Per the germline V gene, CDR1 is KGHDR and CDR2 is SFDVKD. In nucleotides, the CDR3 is TGTGCCACCAGTGATTCGTGGGCAGATACGCAGTATTTT. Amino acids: CATSDSWADTQYF.

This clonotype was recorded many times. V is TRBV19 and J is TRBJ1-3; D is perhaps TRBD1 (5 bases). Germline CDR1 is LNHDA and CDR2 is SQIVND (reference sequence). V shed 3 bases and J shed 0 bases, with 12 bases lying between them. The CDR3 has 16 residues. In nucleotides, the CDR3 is TGTGCCAGTAGTATCCCGGGGACCTACTCTGGAAACACCATATATTTT. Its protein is CASSIPGTYSGNTIYF.

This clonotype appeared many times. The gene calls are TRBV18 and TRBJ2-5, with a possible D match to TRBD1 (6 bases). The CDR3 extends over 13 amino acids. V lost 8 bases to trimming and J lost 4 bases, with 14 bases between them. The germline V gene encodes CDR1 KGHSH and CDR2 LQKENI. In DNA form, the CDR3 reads TGTGCCAGCGCCCCGGGACAAACAGAGACCCAGTACTTC. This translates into CASAPGQTETQYF.